Sequencing of this T cell receptor (beta chain) was carried out in a study of control samples from healthy donors and cancer patients. The protocol was immunoSEQ multiplex PCR, while the TCRdb copy is restricted to in-frame clones and leaves out a portion. The sample holds about 180,000 clones, 90% seen once. V was cut by 5 bases and J by 11 bases, with 19 bases left in between. CDR3 length equals 13 residues. The V gene's germline CDR1 is LGHDT and CDR2 YNNKEL (reference sequence). The sample consisted of blood. The chain combines TRBV3-1 (or the pseudogene TRBV3-2) with TRBJ2-7; TRBD1 might be the D (6 bases). This TCR was recovered from a woman in her forties or fifties in good health. In DNA, the CDR3 is TGTGCCAGCAGCGGACAGTCCGGCCCCGTGGAGTACTTC. As protein: CASSGQSGPVEYF.